A single sample gave rise to the 13 T cell receptor beta chains below, sequenced in a study of early T cells in non-severe SARS-CoV-2 infection. One entry per CDR3 protein, called by TCRdb with MiXCR from the 5' RACE reads. Of about 60,000 distinct CDR3 sequences listed, under 15% are singletons. This material consisted of whole blood, taken at baseline. The receptors here all came from an adult who was a healthcare worker with PCR-confirmed SARS-CoV-2 infection or an uninfected control (not recorded which).

This chain links TRBV27 with TRBJ2-7; 8 positions match TRBD1. Germline CDR1 and CDR2: MNHEY and SMNVEV (reference sequence). The CDR3 has 14 residues. V lost 5 bases, J lost 9 bases, and 12 bases stayed unmatched. The CDR3 sequence: CASSPANRGTVQYF. The CDR3 bases are TGTGCCAGCAGTCCGGCAAACAGGGGGACCGTGCAGTACTTC.

This clonotype was observed a handful of times. The chain is built from TRBV7-9 and TRBJ2-3, with 9 positions matching TRBD1. V shed 4 bases and J 5 bases; nucleotides not matched to a gene: 7. The CDR3 has 15 residues. The germline CDR1 and CDR2 sequences are SEHNR and FQNEAQ (reference sequence). CDR3 coding DNA: TGTGCCAGCAGCTACGGACAGGGGTCGGAAGATACGCAGTATTTT. This gives the protein CASSYGQGSEDTQYF.

The table lists this clonotype with a few counts. This chain connects TRBV27 to TRBJ2-1; TRBD2 matches 9 bases. The germline gives CDR1 MNHEY, CDR2 SMNVEV (reference sequence). This CDR3 has 16 residues. The J segment lost 6 bases and the V segment lost 6 bases, leaving 12 bases of the junction unmatched. The CDR3 protein is CASRPDGLARGNEQFF. In DNA, the CDR3 is TGTGCCAGCAGGCCTGATGGACTAGCGCGGGGCAATGAGCAGTTCTTC.

V usage is TRBV27 and J usage is TRBJ2-5, with 10 nucleotides matching TRBD2. The CDR3 has 15 residues. The V segment lost 3 bases and the J segment 8 bases; nucleotides outside the gene matches: 9. In germline, CDR1 is MNHEY, CDR2 SMNVEV (reference sequence). DNA of the CDR3: TGTGCCAGCAGTTTCCGGGCTAGCGGGAGTAGCACCCAGTACTTC. It yields the protein CASSFRASGSSTQYF.

A few counts support this clonotype. The chain links TRBV6-5 to TRBJ2-3; 8 bases are a match to TRBD2. V shed 4 bases and J 2 bases; nucleotides not matched to a gene: 5. Looked up from germline, CDR1 is MNHEY and CDR2 is SVGAGI. This CDR3 is 15 amino acids long. DNA for the CDR3: TGTGCCAGCAGTTCGAGCGGGAGCCCCACAGATACGCAGTATTTT. This translates into CASSSSGSPTDTQYF.

V gene TRBV11-1 combines with J gene TRBJ2-3; a weak D match, TRBD1 (5 bases). This CDR3 comprises 11 residues. In germline, CDR1 is SGHAT, CDR2 FQDESV (reference sequence). Between the trimmed V and J ends, which lost 4 bases and 10 bases, there was a span of 9 bases. DNA of the CDR3: TGTGCCAGCAGCTCTCGACAGCCGCAGTATTTT. Translating gives CASSSRQPQYF.

The chain has TRBV3-1 and TRBJ2-2; D is uncertain. Germline V gives CDR1 LGHDT, CDR2 YNNKEL (reference sequence). V gave up 5 bases and J gave up 5 bases, with 9 bases separating them. This CDR3 is built from 13 residues. The CDR3 protein is CASSTLGTGELFF. The DNA of the CDR3 is TGTGCCAGCAGCACGCTGGGGACCGGGGAGCTGTTTTTT. Based on the CDR3 plus reference TRBV3-1 and TRBJ2-2, the full variable domain is DTAVSQTPKYLVTQMGNDKSIKCEQNLGHDTMYWYKQDSKKFLKIMFSYNNKELIINETVPNRFSPKSPDKAHLNLHINSLELGDSAVYFCASSTLGTGELFFGEGSRLTVL.

V usage is TRBV6-5 and J usage is TRBJ1-3, with unresolved D. Germline CDR1 MNHEY, CDR2 SVGAGI. The CDR3 loop spans 17 amino acids. The ends were cut back, 0 bases at V and 2 bases at J, with 14 bases in the middle. The CDR3 DNA reads TGTGCCAGCAGTTACTCATGGAGGCACCACCCTGGAAACACCATATATTTT. It specifies CASSYSWRHHPGNTIYF.

This clonotype has just a few counts. The rearrangement uses TRBV2 and TRBJ2-3; 11 bases align to TRBD2. With 5 bases clipped from V and 4 bases from J, the junction kept 2 bases outside the gene matches. The germline V gene encodes CDR1 SNHLY and CDR2 FYNNEI. The CDR3 extends over 14 amino acids. The CDR3 sequence: CASSLAGGPDTQYF. The CDR3 nucleotides read TGTGCCAGCAGTTTAGCGGGAGGGCCAGATACGCAGTATTTT.

The chain's CDR3 is CSAREAGTNYGYTF. The CDR3 region has the DNA TGCAGTGCTAGAGAGGCAGGAACTAACTATGGCTACACCTTC. The chain joins TRBV20-1 to TRBJ1-2; D gene ambiguous. Per the germline V gene, CDR1 is DFQATT and CDR2 is SNEGSKA (reference sequence). V lost 0 bases, J lost 0 bases, and 8 bases lay in between. The CDR3 totals 14 residues.

This clonotype has ten or more counts. CDR3 nucleotides: TGTGCCAGCAGTGTATCGAGGACAGAGATCTCCTACGAGCAGTACTTC. Translated: CASSVSRTEISYEQYF. This chain joins TRBV6-1 and TRBJ2-7; tentatively, D is TRBD1 (6 bases). V lost 4 bases and J 0 bases, leaving 16 bases between the germline ends. The CDR3 contains 16 residues. Germline V lookup: CDR1 MNHNS, CDR2 SASEGT.

The table lists this clonotype with many counts. The chain combines TRBV11-2 with TRBJ2-2, with no clear D. The V and J ends lost 0 bases and 8 bases respectively, with 7 bases between them. From germline, CDR1 is SGHAT and CDR2 FQNNGV. The CDR3 is 13 amino acids. This chain's CDR3 is CASSLEPLGELFF. DNA for the CDR3: TGTGCCAGCAGCTTAGAGCCCTTGGGGGAGCTGTTTTTT.

The chain links TRBV28 to TRBJ2-7; TRBD2 is a possible D gene (6 bases). The germline CDR1 and CDR2 sequences are MDHEN and SYDVKM. There are 12 residues in the CDR3. Trimming took off 4 bases at V and 3 bases at J, with 7 bases between the two ends. The CDR3 reads CASSWTNYEQYF. The CDR3, as DNA: TGTGCCAGCAGTTGGACTAACTACGAGCAGTACTTC.